Below, one T cell receptor (beta chain) is given with its context. Its antigen is as yet unknown. Losses at the gene ends were 2 bases for V and 2 bases for J; bases not matched to a gene: 6. The CDR3 spans 16 residues. CDR1 is SGHTA, CDR2 FQGNSA, per germline. PCR used 60 Vbeta primers and 13 Jbeta primers. Libraries were prepared by immunoSEQ multiplex PCR; TCRdb keeps only in-frame clonotypes and omits some of them. The sample lists about 210,000 clones; about 81% were seen once. The data stem from a study of cytomegalovirus exposure and HLA in healthy donors. Study findings and constraints: Reports indicate that TCR beta sequences accurately predicted the HLA-A and HLA-B alleles of most subjects. An analysis that came later showed most CMV-associated TCR beta chains appearing HLA-restricted. An analysis done earlier found most TCR beta V segments productive about 87% or about 30% of the time.

J is TRBJ2-7 and V is TRBV7-2; 10 bases align to TRBD1. The specimen was PBMCs. The TCR originated in a man in his forties or fifties in good health and CMV-seropositive. The CDR3 nucleotides read TGTGCCAGCAGCTTACACCCGACAGGGGGCCCCTACGAGCAGTACTTC. Its protein is CASSLHPTGGPYEQYF.